This T cell receptor (beta chain) derives from a study of STAT5B mutations in CD4+ large granular lymphocyte leukemia. Study in general: When available, cryopreserved cells underwent CD8+ depletion before CD4+ selection. General observations from the study: Without putative leukemic clones, patient CD4-sorted repertoires remained more clonal than healthy CD4+ repertoires.

As regards this clone: The antigen is not known.

Sequenced by immunoSEQ multiplex PCR; TCRdb stores in-frame clones only, minus some. The sample holds some 6,000 clones, more than 60% seen once. The clonotype was recovered from a man at least 80 years old with CD4+ T-cell large granular lymphocyte leukemia. Material: PBMCs.

The CDR3 is CASSLLTGGNEKLFF. CDR3 bases: TGTGCCAGCAGCTTACTGACAGGGGGGAATGAAAAACTGTTTTTT. J is TRBJ1-4 and V is TRBV7-9; TRBD1 aligns across 9 bases. The CDR3 spans 15 residues. V was pared by 2 bases and J by 5 bases, with 3 bases of the junction left unmatched. In germline, CDR1 is SEHNR, CDR2 FQNEAQ (reference sequence). Supplemented by reference TRBV7-9 and TRBJ1-4, the full variable domain reads DTGVSQNPRHKITKRGQNVTFRCDPISEHNRLYWYRQTLGQGPEFLTYFQNEAQLEKSRLLSDRFSAERPKGSFSTLEIQRTEQGDSAMYLCASSLLTGGNEKLFFGSGTQLSVL.